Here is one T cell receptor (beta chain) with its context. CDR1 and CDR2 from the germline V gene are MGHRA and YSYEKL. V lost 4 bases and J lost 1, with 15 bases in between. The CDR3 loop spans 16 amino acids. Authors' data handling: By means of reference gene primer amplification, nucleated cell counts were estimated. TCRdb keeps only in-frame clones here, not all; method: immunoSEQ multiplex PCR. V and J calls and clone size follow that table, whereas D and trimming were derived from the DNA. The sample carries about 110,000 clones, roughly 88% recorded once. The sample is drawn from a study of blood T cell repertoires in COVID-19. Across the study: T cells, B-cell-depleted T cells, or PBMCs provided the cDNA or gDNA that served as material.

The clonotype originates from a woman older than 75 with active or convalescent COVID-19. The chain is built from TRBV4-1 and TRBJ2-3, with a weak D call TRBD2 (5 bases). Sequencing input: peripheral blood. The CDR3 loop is CASSLGGSRGTDTQYF. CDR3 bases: TGCGCCAGCAGCCTCGGTGGATCGCGGGGCACAGATACGCAGTATTTT.